The 10 T cell receptor beta chains below were found in one sample sequenced in a study of shared clonotypes between healthy human individuals. Sequencing was performed with immunoSEQ multiplex PCR; in TCRdb, only in-frame clones are kept and a portion is missing. The sample lists roughly 590,000 clones, over 95% occurring once. Terminally differentiated effector memory CD45RA+ cells were excluded by CCR7 positive selection of CD45RO-negative cells. The sample comprised naive CD8+ T cells sorted from blood. The receptors derive from a woman in her twenties or thirties in good health.

The chain combines TRBV19 with TRBJ2-5; maybe TRBD1 (5 bases). This CDR3 comprises 14 residues. Deletions cut 3 bases from V and 3 bases from J, with 11 bases between. Germline V gene sequence: CDR1 LNHDA, CDR2 SQIVND (reference sequence). The CDR3 DNA sequence: TGTGCCAGTAGTATCTATGGGGCCAAAGAGACCCAGTACTTC. Translated, it gives CASSIYGAKETQYF.

The chain carries TRBV7-8 and TRBJ2-5; 7 positions agree with TRBD2. Germline-derived CDR1 and CDR2 are SGHVS and FQNEAQ. The CDR3 loop spans 16 amino acids. V shed 5 bases and J 4 bases; nucleotides not matched to a gene: 13. In DNA form, the CDR3 reads TGTGCCAGCAGCGCGATCCAGCGGGACGTGGGAGAGACCCAGTACTTC. Its translation is CASSAIQRDVGETQYF. Based on the CDR3 plus reference TRBV7-8 and TRBJ2-5, the full variable domain is GAGVSQSPRYKVAKRGQDVALRCDPISGHVSLFWYQQALGQGPEFLTYFQNEAQLDKSGLPSDRFFAERPEGSVSTLKIQRTQQEDSAVYLCASSAIQRDVGETQYFGPGTRLLVL.

This chain links TRBV4-2 with TRBJ1-1; the D gene is possibly TRBD1 (6 bases). CDR1 LGHNA and CDR2 YNFKEQ come from the germline V gene. Trimming left V 3 bases short and J 1 base short, with 12 bases between. This CDR3 spans 15 amino acids. The CDR3 loop reads CASSQILRGNTEAFF. CDR3 DNA: TGTGCCAGCAGCCAGATACTCAGGGGGAACACTGAAGCTTTCTTT.

A word on this clone: One end of the junction varies from germline; a read error may be responsible. V usage is TRBV19 and J usage is TRBJ2-1; D is unclear. CDR1 and CDR2 from the germline V gene are LNHDA and SQIVND (reference sequence). This CDR3 is built from 15 residues. Here the CDR3 DNA reads TGTGCCAGTAGTTTAGACGACCTTACCCTCAATGAGCAGTTCTTC. This encodes CASSLDDLTLNEQFF.

The V call is TRBV11-2, the J call TRBJ2-7, with D perhaps given as TRBD1 or TRBD2 (5 bases each). Germline V lookup: CDR1 SGHAT, CDR2 FQNNGV. This CDR3 contains 13 residues. V lost 1 base, J lost 4 bases, and 8 bases lay in between. The CDR3 DNA sequence: TGTGCCAGCAGCTTAGCGGGACGGTACGAGCAGTACTTC. It specifies CASSLAGRYEQYF.

This chain joins TRBV11-2 and TRBJ1-1; D ambiguous. CDR1 SGHAT and CDR2 FQNNGV come from the germline V gene. V was pared by 0 bases and J by 1 base, with 12 bases between. CDR3 length: 16 amino acids. The CDR3 reads CASSLDKDKRNTEAFF. The CDR3 DNA reads as TGTGCCAGCAGCTTAGACAAGGATAAGAGGAACACTGAAGCTTTCTTT.

The chain couples TRBV11-2 to TRBJ2-7; D is possibly TRBD2 (6 bases). Germline-derived CDR1 and CDR2 are SGHAT and FQNNGV. Trimming removed 5 bases from V and 3 bases from J, with 14 bases in between. This CDR3 comprises 14 residues. As DNA, the CDR3 is TGTGCCAGCAGCGTCGCGGCGGGATACTACGAGCAGTACTTC. It codes for CASSVAAGYYEQYF.

This sequence joins TRBV5-1 and TRBJ2-7; 8 nucleotides align to TRBD2. The germline CDR1 and CDR2 sequences are SGHRS and YFSETQ. The CDR3 runs 15 residues. With V trimmed by 0 bases and J by 0 bases, 2 bases remained unmatched. Here the CDR3 reads CASSLGRGASYEQYF. Here the CDR3 DNA reads TGCGCCAGCAGCTTGGGGCGGGGGGCCTCCTACGAGCAGTACTTC.

In regard to this clone: Different DNA sequences within this sample yield the same CDR3. The chain recombines TRBV19 with TRBJ2-7, with D perhaps TRBD1 (6 bases). In germline, CDR1 is LNHDA, CDR2 SQIVND (reference sequence). Between the trimmed V and J ends, which lost 5 bases and 1 base, there was a span of 9 bases. This CDR3 has 13 amino acids. The CDR3 reads CASSPGQSYEQYF. The CDR3 region has the DNA TGTGCCAGTAGTCCTGGACAGTCCTACGAGCAGTACTTC. Using reference TRBV19 and TRBJ2-7 for the parts outside the CDR3, the full variable domain is DGGITQSPKYLFRKEGQNVTLSCEQNLNHDAMYWYRQDPGQGLRLIYYSQIVNDFQKGDIAEGYSVSREKKESFPLTVTSAQKNPTAFYLCASSPGQSYEQYFGPGTRLTVT.

The chain recombines TRBV12-5 with TRBJ1-1; D ambiguous. The CDR3 extends over 14 amino acids. Germline loops: CDR1 LGHNT, CDR2 FRNRAP. V was shortened by 1 base and J by 6 bases, with 12 bases between the two germline ends. CDR3 sequence: CASGLGGSRAEAFF. The CDR3 DNA sequence: TGTGCTAGTGGTTTGGGCGGGAGTCGCGCTGAAGCTTTCTTT.